Listed below are T cell receptor beta chains from one sample, sequenced in a study of CXCR3-negative and CXCR3-positive naive CD8 T cells. Reprocessing the 5' RACE reads, TCRdb reports a single entry for every CDR3 protein and omits DNA. This sample contains around 60,000 distinct CDR3 sequences. Sequenced: naive CXCR3+ CD8+ T cells from blood. Receptors originate from a human donor in good health. Some clones in this sample may be carry-over from other donors' samples. Both conserved end residues are part of each CDR3.

>TRBV29-1|TRBJ2-2|13
CSVAGTPTGELFF
>TRBV7-9|TRBJ2-1|16
CASSFSTGLSRNEQFF
>TRBV6-2/TRBV6-3|TRBJ1-1|15
CASSSTRDAYTEAFF
>TRBV6-2/TRBV6-3|TRBJ1-5|14
CASSYGAGDQPQHF
>TRBV7-6|TRBJ2-5|15
CASSLAPTGEETQYF
>TRBV29-1|TRBJ2-1|16
CSVESEFGTGYNEQFF
>TRBV7-9|TRBJ1-1|14
CASSAWTENTEAFF
>TRBV12-3/TRBV12-4|TRBJ2-1|12
CASTLGANEQFF
>TRBV7-9|TRBJ2-5|13
CASSIRVMETQYF
>TRBV29-1|TRBJ2-2|13
CSAGTVNTGELFF
>TRBV15|TRBJ1-5|12
CATRVGNQPQHF
>TRBV7-6|TRBJ1-4|16
CASSLYTEATNEKLFF
>TRBV29-1|TRBJ2-7|16
CSVAGTSGTKTYEQYF
>TRBV20-1|TRBJ1-2|14
CSAQRQGNNYGYTF
>TRBV20-1|TRBJ1-3|15
CSARDRGADGNTIYF
>TRBV9|TRBJ2-1|14
CASSVDPGIDEQFF
>TRBV25-1|TRBJ2-5|14
CASSEYREQETQYF
>TRBV11-2|TRBJ1-2|15
CASSWGANSGYGYTF
>TRBV5-1|TRBJ1-5|14
CASSLRGDNQPQHF
>TRBV7-9|TRBJ2-1|15
CASSLSGGASNEQFF
>TRBV7-9|TRBJ2-3|14
CASSRTGGADTQYF